Listed below are T cell receptor beta chains from one sample, sequenced in a study of blood T cell repertoires in COVID-19. The method was immunoSEQ multiplex PCR; TCRdb's version includes in-frame clones alone and lacks a portion of them. The table includes about 140,000 clones, around three quarters detected once. The sequenced sample was peripheral blood. These receptors came from a man over 45 with acute or convalescent COVID-19. Both conserved end residues are part of each CDR3. The D gene is left open where the match is weak. The size of a clone is reported for some rows only, either as once, few or many, or as a class for expanded clones.

NA | TRBJ2-7 | NA | TRBV2 | CASSEGQGIAQYF | TGTGCCAGCAGTGAGGGGCAGGGAATCGCACAGTACTTC
NA | TRBJ2-1 | TRBD2 | TRBV5-1 | CASSMSPQTSGGATEQFF | TGCGCCAGCAGCATGTCCCCCCAGACTAGCGGGGGGGCCACTGAGCAGTTCTTC
once | TRBJ2-1 | NA | TRBV5-1 | CASSFRGEIYNEQFF | TGCGCCAGCAGCTTCCGCGGGGAGATCTACAATGAGCAGTTCTTC
NA | TRBJ1-6 | NA | TRBV7-9 | CASTISNSPLHF | TGTGCCAGCACCATCTCTAATTCACCCCTCCACTTT
once | TRBJ2-3 | TRBD1 | TRBV10-2 | CASSESTGTGADTQYF | TGCGCCAGCAGTGAGTCGACCGGGACAGGGGCCGATACGCAGTATTTT
NA | TRBJ1-3 | NA | TRBV30 | CAWNMEALGNTIYF | TGTGCCTGGAACATGGAGGCTCTTGGAAACACCATATATTTT
NA | TRBJ1-1 | TRBD1 | TRBV7-6 | CASSLEELDRVNTEAFF | TGTGCCAGCAGCCTCGAAGAACTGGACAGGGTGAACACTGAAGCTTTCTTT
few | TRBJ2-2 | NA | TRBV7-9 | CASSLGGYTGELFF | TGTGCCAGCAGTCTGGGGGGTTACACCGGGGAGCTGTTTTTT
NA | TRBJ2-5 | TRBD1 | TRBV14 | CASSQVTGAGQETQYF | TGTGCCAGCAGCCAAGTAACAGGGGCTGGCCAAGAGACCCAGTACTTC
once | TRBJ1-6 | NA | TRBV6-2/TRBV6-3 | CASSWRQSNSPLHF | TGTGCCAGCAGTTGGCGACAGAGTAATTCACCCCTCCACTTT
NA | TRBJ1-2 | TRBD1 | TRBV7-9 | CASGKDRDRPYTF | TGTGCCAGCGGTAAGGATCGGGACAGACCCTACACCTTC
NA | TRBJ2-5 | TRBD1 | TRBV7-2 | CASSPRGLARDRLRTQYF | TGTGCCAGCAGCCCCCGAGGGTTAGCCCGGGACAGGCTGCGGACCCAGTACTTC
NA | TRBJ1-5 | TRBD1 | TRBV6-5 | CASRRTGTGQPQHF | TGTGCCAGCAGACGGACAGGGACGGGGCAGCCCCAGCATTTT
once | TRBJ1-3 | NA | TRBV9 | CASSVAGSVGNTIYF | TGTGCCAGCAGCGTAGCCGGGTCAGTTGGAAACACCATATATTTT
many | TRBJ2-2 | TRBD2 | TRBV5-1 | CASSFPRLAGGQNTGELFF | TGCGCCAGCAGCTTCCCGAGACTAGCGGGGGGCCAGAACACCGGGGAGCTGTTTTTT
NA | TRBJ1-2 | NA | TRBV7-2 | CASSEGGVDYGYTF | TGTGCCAGCAGCGAGGGGGGGGTCGACTATGGCTACACCTTC
NA | TRBJ2-2 | NA | TRBV5-8 | CASSLGQLWVTNTGELFF | TGTGCCAGCAGCTTGGGACAGTTGTGGGTGACGAACACCGGGGAGCTGTTTTTT
NA | TRBJ2-4 | TRBD2 | TRBV11-2 | CASSPFLAGGPGSKNIQYF | TGTGCCAGCAGCCCGTTTCTAGCGGGGGGGCCCGGGTCCAAAAACATTCAGTACTTC
NA | TRBJ2-1 | NA | TRBV28 | CASSPTGLSEYNEQFF | TGTGCCAGCAGTCCGACAGGCCTTAGCGAATACAATGAGCAGTTCTTC
NA | TRBJ1-6 | TRBD1 | TRBV9 | CASSAQRGHSSNSPLHF | TGTGCCAGCAGCGCCCAGAGGGGGCATTCTTCGAATTCACCCCTCCACTTT
NA | TRBJ2-7 | TRBD1 | TRBV27 | CASSMSGGASYEQYF | TGTGCCAGCAGTATGTCAGGGGGCGCCTCCTACGAGCAGTACTTC
NA | TRBJ1-3 | NA | TRBV11-2 | CASSPAGLFGNTIYF | TGTGCCAGCAGCCCCGCCGGGTTATTCGGAAACACCATATATTTT
NA | TRBJ1-1 | TRBD1 | TRBV11-2 | CASSDRVRNTEAFF | TGTGCCAGCAGCGACAGGGTAAGGAACACTGAAGCTTTCTTT
NA | TRBJ1-1 | NA | TRBV30 | CAWSVPGRGTEAFF | TGTGCCTGGAGTGTTCCGGGCAGGGGTACTGAAGCTTTCTTT
NA | TRBJ1-1 | TRBD1 | TRBV20-1 | CSASPAGGRDTEAFF | TGCAGTGCTAGTCCGGCAGGGGGCAGGGACACTGAAGCTTTCTTT
NA | TRBJ2-2 | TRBD2 | TRBV4-1 | CASSQELGQRGPGGELFF | TGCGCCAGCAGCCAAGAGTTAGGTCAGCGGGGGCCGGGCGGGGAGCTGTTTTTT
NA | TRBJ2-5 | NA | TRBV10-3 | CAISRGETQYF | TGTGCCATCTCGAGAGGAGAGACCCAGTACTTC
NA | TRBJ1-4 | TRBD1 | TRBV5-8 | CASSHRDRTTNEKLFF | TGTGCCAGCAGCCACCGGGACAGGACAACTAATGAAAAACTGTTTTTT
NA | TRBJ1-1 | NA | TRBV10-2 | CASGPDRNTEAFF | TGCGCCAGCGGCCCAGACAGGAACACTGAAGCTTTCTTT
NA | TRBJ1-4 | TRBD1 | TRBV5-8 | CASSPGGATNEKLFF | TGTGCCAGCAGCCCAGGGGGCGCAACTAATGAAAAACTGTTTTTT
NA | TRBJ1-1 | NA | TRBV7-2 | CASSLQGPPNTEAFF | TGTGCCAGCAGCTTGCAGGGGCCTCCTAACACTGAAGCTTTCTTT
NA | TRBJ1-1 | TRBD1 | TRBV29-1 | CSGDRNTEAFF | TGCAGCGGGGACAGGAACACTGAAGCTTTCTTT
NA | TRBJ1-2 | NA | TRBV27 | CASSFGIYYGYTF | TGTGCCAGCAGTTTCGGGATTTACTATGGCTACACCTTC
once | TRBJ2-5 | NA | TRBV9 | CASSVFGGGWQETQYF | TGTGCCAGCAGCGTTTTTGGGGGAGGTTGGCAGGAGACCCAGTACTTC
NA | TRBJ1-1 | NA | TRBV3-1/TRBV3-2 | CASSQVGGSTEAFF | TGTGCCAGCAGCCAAGTGGGAGGGAGCACTGAAGCTTTCTTT
NA | TRBJ1-2 | TRBD1 | TRBV5-5 | CASSLGDSYGYTF | TGTGCCAGCAGCTTGGGGGACAGCTATGGCTACACCTTC